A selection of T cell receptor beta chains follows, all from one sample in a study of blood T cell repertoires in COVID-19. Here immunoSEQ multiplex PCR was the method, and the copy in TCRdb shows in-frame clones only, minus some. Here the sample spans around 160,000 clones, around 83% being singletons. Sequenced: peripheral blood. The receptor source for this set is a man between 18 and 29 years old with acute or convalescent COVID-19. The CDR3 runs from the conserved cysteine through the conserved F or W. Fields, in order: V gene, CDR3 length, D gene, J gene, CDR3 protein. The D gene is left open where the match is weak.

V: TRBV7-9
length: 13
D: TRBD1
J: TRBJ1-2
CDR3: CASSSQGSGGYTF

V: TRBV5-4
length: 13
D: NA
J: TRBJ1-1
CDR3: CASSGDRNTEAFF

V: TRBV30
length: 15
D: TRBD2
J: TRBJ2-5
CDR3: CAWSPRLAGSETQYF

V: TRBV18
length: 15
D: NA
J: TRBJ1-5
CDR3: CASSPSGERNQPQHF

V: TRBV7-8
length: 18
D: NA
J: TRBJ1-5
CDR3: CASSLASMGGYSNQPQHF

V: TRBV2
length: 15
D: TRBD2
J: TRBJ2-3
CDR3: CASRRLAGRTDTQYF

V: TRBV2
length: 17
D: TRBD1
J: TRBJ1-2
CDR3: CATSGQAPTEGFYGYTF

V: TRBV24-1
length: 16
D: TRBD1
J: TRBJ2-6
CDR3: CATTHGQGDGANVLTF

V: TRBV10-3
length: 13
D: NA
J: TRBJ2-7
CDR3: CAIGSGAYYEQYF

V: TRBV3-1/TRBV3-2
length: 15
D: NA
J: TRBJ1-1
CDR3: CASSPRTTTNTEAFF

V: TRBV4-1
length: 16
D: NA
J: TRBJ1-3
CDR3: CASSKSRGGTGNTIYF

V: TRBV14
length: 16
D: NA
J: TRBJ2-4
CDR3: CASSQDTGLSKNIQYF

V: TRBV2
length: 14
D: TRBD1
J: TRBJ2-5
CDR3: CAITTRTGQETQYF

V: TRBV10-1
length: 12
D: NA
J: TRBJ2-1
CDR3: CASSEGSLLQFF

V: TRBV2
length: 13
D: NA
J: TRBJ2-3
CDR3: CASSVRAGDTQYF

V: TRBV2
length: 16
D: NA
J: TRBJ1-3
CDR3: CASTEGAGWLGNTIYF

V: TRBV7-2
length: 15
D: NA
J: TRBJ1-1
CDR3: CASSLLGTGRTEAFF

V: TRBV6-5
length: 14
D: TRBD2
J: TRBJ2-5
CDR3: CASTQPGGYETQYF

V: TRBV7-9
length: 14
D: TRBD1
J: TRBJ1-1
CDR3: CASSLGTGNTEAFF

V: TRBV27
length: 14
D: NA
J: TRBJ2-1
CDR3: CASSLGSGKNEQFF

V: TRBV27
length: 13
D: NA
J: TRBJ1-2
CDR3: CASRYPSGDGYTF

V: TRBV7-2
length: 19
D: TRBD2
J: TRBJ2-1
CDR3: CASSLLQRGLSSSYNEQFF

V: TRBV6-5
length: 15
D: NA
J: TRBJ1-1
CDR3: CASRTGSNMNTEAFF

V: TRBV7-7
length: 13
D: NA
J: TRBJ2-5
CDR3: CASSLAIPETQYF

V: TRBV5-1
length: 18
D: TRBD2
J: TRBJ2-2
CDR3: CAPSLPDSRGGNTGELFF

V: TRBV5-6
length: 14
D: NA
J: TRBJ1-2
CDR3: CASTMDKGIYGYTF

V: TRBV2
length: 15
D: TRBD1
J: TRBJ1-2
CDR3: CASTRTGASNYGYTF

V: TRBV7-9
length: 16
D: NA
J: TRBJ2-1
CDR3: CASSGNRDAGGDEQFF

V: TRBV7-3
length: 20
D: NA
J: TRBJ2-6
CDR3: CASSLSRAGIPLSGANVLTF

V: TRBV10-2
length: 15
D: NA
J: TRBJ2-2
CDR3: CASIQAGANTGELFF

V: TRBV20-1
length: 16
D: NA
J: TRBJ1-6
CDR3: CSASGRGPSYNSPLHF

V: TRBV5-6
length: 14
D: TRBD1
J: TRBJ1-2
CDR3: CASSLDPGGGGYTF

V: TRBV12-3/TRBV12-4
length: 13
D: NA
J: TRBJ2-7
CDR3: CASSPDSSYEQYF

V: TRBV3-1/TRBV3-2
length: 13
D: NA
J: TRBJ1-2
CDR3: CASSQADSWGYTF

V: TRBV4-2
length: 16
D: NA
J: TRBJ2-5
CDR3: CASSQDQGRGEETQYF

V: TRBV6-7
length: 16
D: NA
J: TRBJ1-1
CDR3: CASILRGGPSNTEAFF

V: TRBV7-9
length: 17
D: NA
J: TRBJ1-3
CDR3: CASSSFWRGEGGNTIYF

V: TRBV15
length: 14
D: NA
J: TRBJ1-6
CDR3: CATSPSGEGSPLHF

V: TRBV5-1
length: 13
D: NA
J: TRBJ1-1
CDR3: CASSPGTGDEAFF

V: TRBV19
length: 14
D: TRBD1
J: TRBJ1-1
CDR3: CASSTTDRWFEAFF

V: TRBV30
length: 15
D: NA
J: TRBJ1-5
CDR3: CAWSVYGLSNQPQHF

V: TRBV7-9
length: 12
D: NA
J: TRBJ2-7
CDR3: CASSLAGGEQYF

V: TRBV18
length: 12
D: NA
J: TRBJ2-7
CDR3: CASSPIGGEQYF

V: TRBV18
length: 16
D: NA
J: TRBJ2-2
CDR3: CASSPPRRLSSGELFF

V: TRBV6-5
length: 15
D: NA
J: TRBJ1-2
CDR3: CASSYSRQGLRGYTF

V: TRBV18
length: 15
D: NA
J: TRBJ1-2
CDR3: CASSQRMDRNYGYTF

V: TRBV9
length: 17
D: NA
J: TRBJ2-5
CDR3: CASSVGVVTGEQETQYF

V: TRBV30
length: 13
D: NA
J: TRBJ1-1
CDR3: CAWSITEGTEAFF

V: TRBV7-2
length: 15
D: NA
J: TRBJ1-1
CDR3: CASSLAPGDNTEAFF

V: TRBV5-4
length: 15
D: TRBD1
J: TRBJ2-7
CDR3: CASSSIDRGTYEQYF

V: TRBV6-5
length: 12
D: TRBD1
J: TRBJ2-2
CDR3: CAAGGRTGELFF

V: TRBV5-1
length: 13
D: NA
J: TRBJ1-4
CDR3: CASSLIGEGNGFF

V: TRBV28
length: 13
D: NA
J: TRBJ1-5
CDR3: CASSLIGRGEGHF

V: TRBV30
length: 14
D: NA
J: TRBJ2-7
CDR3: CAWSLGVRPYEQYF

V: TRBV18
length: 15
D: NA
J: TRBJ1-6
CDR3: CASSPTTGSGAPLHF

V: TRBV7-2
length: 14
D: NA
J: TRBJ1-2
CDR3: CASSLGGVNYGYTF

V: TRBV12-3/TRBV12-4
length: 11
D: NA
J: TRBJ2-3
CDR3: CASSSRNTQYF

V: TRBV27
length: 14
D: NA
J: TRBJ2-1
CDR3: CASSLGQGIFEQFF

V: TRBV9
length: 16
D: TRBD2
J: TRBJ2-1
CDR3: CASSVASLAGSNEQFF

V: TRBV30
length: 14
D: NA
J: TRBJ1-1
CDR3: CAWGAAPMNTEAFF